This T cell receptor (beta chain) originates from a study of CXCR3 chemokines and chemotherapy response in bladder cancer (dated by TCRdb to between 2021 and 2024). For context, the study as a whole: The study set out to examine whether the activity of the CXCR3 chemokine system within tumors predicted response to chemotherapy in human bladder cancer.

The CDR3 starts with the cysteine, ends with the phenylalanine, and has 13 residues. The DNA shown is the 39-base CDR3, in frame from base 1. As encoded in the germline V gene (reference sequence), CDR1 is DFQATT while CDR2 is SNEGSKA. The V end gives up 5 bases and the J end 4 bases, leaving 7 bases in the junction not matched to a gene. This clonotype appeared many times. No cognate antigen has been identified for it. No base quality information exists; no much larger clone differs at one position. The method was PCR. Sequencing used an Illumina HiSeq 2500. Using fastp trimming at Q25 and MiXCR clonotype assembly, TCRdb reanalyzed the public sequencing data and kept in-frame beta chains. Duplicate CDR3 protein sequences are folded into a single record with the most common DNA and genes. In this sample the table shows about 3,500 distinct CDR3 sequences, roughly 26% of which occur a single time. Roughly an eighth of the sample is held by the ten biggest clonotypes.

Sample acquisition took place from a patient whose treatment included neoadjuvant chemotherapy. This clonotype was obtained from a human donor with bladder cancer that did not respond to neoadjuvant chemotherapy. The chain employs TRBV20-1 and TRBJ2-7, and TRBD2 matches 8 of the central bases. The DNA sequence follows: TGCAGTGCTCCGCGGGGGGCGGGTTACGAGCAGTACTTC. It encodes CSAPRGAGYEQYF.